The clone carrying this T cell receptor beta chain was recorded a few times. The junction and the germline gene differ at one end; a read error may be behind it. The CDR3 is 14 residues long. Per germline, CDR1 SEHNR and CDR2 FQNEAQ (reference sequence). The data were obtained in a study of blood T cells in healthy people across ages. The second PCR ran about 6 to 12 cycles with a sample-barcoded 5' primer and J-beta primers. A single record per CDR3 protein comes from TCRdb applying MiXCR to the 5' RACE reads. The sample has about 570,000 distinct CDR3 sequences, roughly 29% seen once. The sequenced sample consisted of blood. The sequence derives from a woman in her seventies in good health. V and J are TRBV7-9 and TRBJ1-4, with TRBD1 identical over 7 bases. CDR3 in DNA: TGTGCCAGCAGCGGGGACAGTGGAGGAGAAAAACTGCTTTTT. Its protein is CASSGDSGGEKLLF. Supplemented by reference TRBV7-9 and TRBJ1-4, the full variable domain reads DTGVSQNPRHKITKRGQNVTFRCDPISEHNRLYWYRQTLGQGPEFLTYFQNEAQLEKSRLLSDRFSAERPKGSFSTLEIQRTEQGDSAMYLCASSGDSGGEKLLFGSGTQLSVL.